Sequencing of this T cell receptor beta chain was carried out in a study of cytomegalovirus exposure and HLA in healthy donors. In germline, CDR1 is SNHLY, CDR2 FYNNEI. The CDR3 is 15 residues long. With 1 base removed from V and 2 bases from J, the gap between germline ends came to 11 bases. Concerning this clone itself: Its specificity is unknown.

Separate from the roughly 700-subject first cohort was the approximately 120-subject validation cohort, to which the donors belonged. Study-wide findings and caveats: Three CMV-associated chains proved CMV antigen-specific in vitro. In a later analysis, first-cohort TCR clusters were found to tend to co-occur in the approximately 120 validation repertoires. According to the study, around 180 TCR beta chains were cytomegalovirus-associated.

Clones were sequenced by immunoSEQ multiplex PCR, and TCRdb holds only the in-frame ones, with some missing. The table shows fewer than 200,000 clones, with less than 85% occurring only once. The sample comprised PBMCs. The TCR comes from a man in his late teens or twenties in good health and CMV-seropositive. The V gene is TRBV2, the J gene TRBJ1-2; D gene unclear. CDR3 bases: TGTGCCAGCAGTGAAGTTGGCGGCAGAAACTATGGCTACACCTTC. This sequence encodes CASSEVGGRNYGYTF.